Each of the 27 T cell receptor beta chains below was sequenced from the same sample in a study of cytomegalovirus exposure and HLA in healthy donors. The primer mix had 60 Vbeta and 13 Jbeta primers. Profiled with immunoSEQ multiplex PCR; TCRdb holds only in-frame clones, not every one. Of more than 90,000 clones in the sample, approximately 81% were seen once. The sequencing input was PBMCs. The source is a woman aged 65 to 85 in good health and CMV-seropositive.

The rearrangement links TRBV5-6 to TRBJ2-5; 10 nucleotides align to TRBD2. The J call may be in error: the DNA end matches TRBJ2-7 better. This CDR3 has 16 amino acids. CDR1 and CDR2 (germline): SGHDT, YYEEEE. Here the CDR3 DNA reads TGTGCCAGCAGCTCTCTAGCGGGAGCAGGGGGCTACGAGCAGTACTTC. Translation gives CASSSLAGAGGYEQYF.

This rearrangement joins TRBV11-2 to TRBJ2-7, with 8 bases lining up with TRBD2. CDR1 is SGHAT and CDR2 is FQNNGV in the germline V gene. V trimming: 2 bases; J trimming: 6 bases; junction bases outside the gene matches: 9. This CDR3 comprises 15 residues. The CDR3 is CASSLFTGLASEQYF. For the CDR3, the DNA is TGTGCCAGCAGCTTATTTACCGGACTAGCAAGCGAGCAGTACTTC.

This clone was seen a handful of times. V is TRBV21-1 and J is TRBJ1-1; TRBD1, the table's D call, lacks a check against the DNA. TRBV21-1 is tagged as a pseudogene. The CDR3 has 15 amino acids. The CDR3 here is CASIPEDRPYTEAFF. For the CDR3, the DNA is TGTGCCAGCATTCCGGAGGACAGGCCTTACACTGAAGCTTTCTTT.

The gene calls are TRBV7-9 and TRBJ1-4; TRBD1 is a possible D gene (5 bases). CDR1 and CDR2 from the germline V gene are SEHNR and FQNEAQ (reference sequence). V was trimmed by 6 bases and J by 3 bases, leaving 11 bases between them. The CDR3 runs 14 residues. Here the CDR3 DNA reads TGTGCCAGCAGTCTTAGACAGTCTAATGAAAAACTGTTTTTT. Translated, it gives CASSLRQSNEKLFF. Together with reference TRBV7-9 and TRBJ1-4, the CDR3 gives the full variable domain: DTGVSQNPRHKITKRGQNVTFRCDPISEHNRLYWYRQTLGQGPEFLTYFQNEAQLEKSRLLSDRFSAERPKGSFSTLEIQRTEQGDSAMYLCASSLRQSNEKLFFGSGTQLSVL.

In its sample, this clone was seen once. The rearrangement uses TRBV11-3 and TRBJ2-3, with 7 bases fitting TRBD2. CDR1 and CDR2 from the germline V gene are SGHNT and YENEEA. This CDR3 comprises 14 residues. Trimming at V came to 0 bases and at J to 3 bases, leaving 0 bases not matched to a gene. The CDR3 bases are TGTGCCAGCAGCTTAGAGGGAGGGACAGATACGCAGTATTTT. Its translation: CASSLEGGTDTQYF.

The rearrangement joins TRBV5-4 to TRBJ2-1, with D possibly being TRBD2 (6 bases). CDR3 length: 16 amino acids. Germline loops: CDR1 SGHNT, CDR2 YYREEE (reference sequence). Between the trimmed V and J ends, which lost 1 base and 0 bases, there was a span of 11 bases. The CDR3 nucleotides are TGTGCCAGCAGCTTGCAGGGACTGAGCTCCTACAATGAGCAGTTCTTC. Translation gives CASSLQGLSSYNEQFF. Filled out from reference TRBV5-4 and TRBJ2-1, the complete variable domain reads ETGVTQSPTHLIKTRGQQVTLRCSSQSGHNTVSWYQQALGQGPQFIFQYYREEENGRGNFPPRFSGLQFPNYSSELNVNALELDDSALYLCASSLQGLSSYNEQFFGPGTRLTVL.

The V and J genes are TRBV5-1 and TRBJ2-3; TRBD2 aligns across 14 bases. J gave up 7 bases and V 3 bases, and 19 bases lay outside the gene matches. Germline values: CDR1 SGHRS, CDR2 YFSETQ. The CDR3 sequence is 20 residues long. The DNA for the CDR3 is TGCGCCAGCAGCTCTACTGCTCCCACGGGACTAGCGGGAGTTCATAATACGCAGTATTTT. Translation gives CASSSTAPTGLAGVHNTQYF.

The V and J genes are TRBV12-5 and TRBJ2-7; 7 nucleotides agree with TRBD2. CDR1 and CDR2 (germline): LGHNT, FRNRAP. This CDR3 comprises 17 residues. Unmatched junction bases numbered 8, after V lost 0 bases and J lost 0 bases. CDR3 sequence: CASGLVLTGGSSYEQYF. CDR3 nucleotides: TGTGCTAGTGGTTTGGTACTCACTGGCGGGAGCTCCTACGAGCAGTACTTC.

The chain has TRBV28 and TRBJ1-4; D uncertain. Deletions cut 4 bases from V and 8 bases from J, with 8 bases between. The CDR3 consists of 12 residues. From germline, CDR1 is MDHEN and CDR2 SYDVKM. This CDR3 reads CASSSSDEKLFF. The CDR3 coding sequence is TGTGCCAGCAGTTCCAGCGACGAAAAACTGTTTTTT.

The chain recombines TRBV19 with TRBJ1-4; tentatively, D is TRBD1 (6 bases). The germline V and J ends were trimmed by 6 bases and 5 bases, with 16 bases remaining between them. Germline V CDR1 and CDR2: LNHDA, SQIVND (reference sequence). The CDR3 has 15 residues. CDR3 protein: CASRPFGGSNEKLFF. The DNA for the CDR3 is TGTGCCAGTAGACCTTTTGGGGGCTCGAATGAAAAACTGTTTTTT.

The genes are TRBV28 and TRBJ2-3, with D possibly matching TRBD2 (6 bases). The CDR3 is 14 residues long. CDR1 is MDHEN and CDR2 is SYDVKM in the germline V gene. Trimming shortened V by 6 bases and J by 5 bases, and 15 bases separated the two germline ends. The chain's CDR3 is CASRPTSIGDTQYF. The CDR3 DNA follows: TGTGCCAGCAGGCCCACTAGCATCGGAGATACGCAGTATTTT. The variable domain in full, completed from reference TRBV28 and TRBJ2-3, reads DVKVTQSSRYLVKRTGEKVFLECVQDMDHENMFWYRQDPGLGLRLIYFSYDVKMKEKGDIPEGYSVSREKKERFSLILESASTNQTSMYLCASRPTSIGDTQYFGPGTRLTVL.

The chain employs TRBV28 and TRBJ1-1; 9 bases are shared with TRBD1. CDR1 MDHEN and CDR2 SYDVKM come from the germline V gene. Trimming at V came to 4 bases and at J to 5 bases, leaving 11 bases not matched to a gene. There are 16 residues in the CDR3. CDR3 nucleotides: TGTGCCAGCAGTTCAAATACCGGGACAGGGAGGACTGAAGCTTTCTTT. The encoded protein is CASSSNTGTGRTEAFF.

The J gene is TRBJ2-7, the V gene TRBV9; the D gene is possibly TRBD1 (6 bases). Germline V gene data show CDR1 as SGDLS and CDR2 as YYNGEE. The CDR3 totals 15 residues. V lost 4 bases and J 0 bases, leaving 14 bases between the germline ends. The CDR3 sequence: CASSPQGSSSYEQYF. The CDR3 DNA is TGTGCCAGCAGCCCACAGGGCTCTAGCTCCTACGAGCAGTACTTC.

The chain has TRBV7-2 and TRBJ2-3, with D perhaps matching TRBD1 (6 bases). The CDR3 length is 12 residues. The V gene lost 3 bases and the J gene lost 7 bases, with 8 bases spanning the gap. Per the germline V gene, CDR1 is SGHTA and CDR2 is FQGNSA. The CDR3 sequence is CASSFRGNTQYF. CDR3 in DNA: TGTGCCAGCAGCTTTAGGGGGAATACGCAGTATTTT.

This chain uses TRBV29-1 with TRBJ1-1; TRBD1 matches at 8 bases. CDR1 and CDR2 (germline): SQVTM, ANQGSEA. This CDR3 is 12 amino acids long. After removal of 6 bases from V and 2 bases from J, the junction contained 2 bases not matched to a gene. The CDR3 protein is CSVDRGNTEAFF. The CDR3 coding sequence is TGCAGCGTCGACAGGGGTAACACTGAAGCTTTCTTT.

This chain joins TRBV20-1 and TRBJ2-7; possibly TRBD1 for D (5 bases). Germline values: CDR1 DFQATT, CDR2 SNEGSKA (reference sequence). This CDR3 has 11 amino acids. Trimming left V 4 bases short and J 4 bases short, with 8 bases between. Here the CDR3 DNA reads TGCAGTGCTACTGACAGATACGAGCAGTACTTC. Residues: CSATDRYEQYF.

The chain links TRBV4-1 to TRBJ2-3, with TRBD2 identical over 8 bases. Germline assignment: CDR1 MGHRA and CDR2 YSYEKL. V lost 1 base, J lost 6 bases, and 6 bases stayed unmatched. This CDR3 comprises 15 residues. The CDR3 sequence is CASSQGVGGRDTQYF. Here the CDR3 DNA reads TGCGCCAGCAGCCAAGGAGTTGGCGGGAGGGATACGCAGTATTTT.

The V and J genes are TRBV14 and TRBJ1-1; D is uncertain. Germline V CDR1 and CDR2: SGHDN, FVKESK. Between the trimmed V and J ends, which lost 3 bases and 0 bases, there was a span of 5 bases. The CDR3 runs 13 residues. In nucleotides, the CDR3 is TGTGCCAGCAGCCAGCAGGTGAACACTGAAGCTTTCTTT. It is translated as CASSQQVNTEAFF.

The genes are TRBV19 and TRBJ1-1, with D possibly matching TRBD1 (5 bases). Germline CDR1 LNHDA, CDR2 SQIVND (reference sequence). CDR3 size: 17 residues. V lost 8 bases and J 5 bases, leaving 27 bases between the germline ends. The CDR3 protein is CASQTRKQVFWSTEAFF. In nucleotides, the CDR3 is TGTGCCAGTCAAACGAGGAAACAGGTTTTTTGGAGTACTGAAGCTTTCTTT.

V gene TRBV21-1 combines with J gene TRBJ1-5; the DNA was not used to check the table's D call, TRBD1. TRBV21-1 is deemed a pseudogene. CDR3 length equals 13 residues. The DNA for the CDR3 is TGTGCCAGCAGGCAAGGGGTGAATCAGCCCCAGCATTTT. This gives the protein CASRQGVNQPQHF.

This clone has only a few counts. This chain links TRBV11-2 with TRBJ2-3; 7 nucleotides match TRBD2. The length of the CDR3 is 18 residues. V shed 4 bases and J 4 bases; nucleotides not matched to a gene: 17. CDR1 is SGHAT, CDR2 FQNNGV, per germline. DNA for the CDR3: TGTGCCAGCAGCTCGTATAGCCGCGTGCGGGAGAATCCAGATACGCAGTATTTT. Its translation: CASSSYSRVRENPDTQYF.

The CDR3 coding sequence is TGTGCCAGCACCCAAGGTGCAGGCAGGAATTCACCCCTCCACTTT. It yields the protein CASTQGAGRNSPLHF. The J gene is TRBJ1-6, the V gene TRBV7-2; D gene uncertain. In germline, CDR1 is SGHTA, CDR2 FQGNSA. V was cut by 7 bases and J by 7 bases, with 17 bases left in between. CDR3 length: 15 residues.

This clone was seen just once. The V call is TRBV4-1, the J call TRBJ2-3; D possibly corresponds to TRBD1 (6 bases). The V end was cut by 4 bases, the J end by 0 bases, with 11 bases between. This CDR3 spans 15 amino acids. Germline CDR1 reads MGHRA; CDR2 reads YSYEKL. DNA of the CDR3: TGCGCCAGCAGCCGGCAGGGGCCTAGCACAGATACGCAGTATTTT. It specifies CASSRQGPSTDTQYF.

The chain uses TRBV28 and TRBJ1-5, with TRBD1 matching 7 bases. CDR1 is MDHEN, CDR2 SYDVKM, per germline. The trim removed 10 bases at V and 0 bases at J, leaving 9 bases unmatched. This CDR3 contains 15 residues. In nucleotides, the CDR3 is TGTGCCACCCGGACCGGGACAGCTAGCAATCAGCCCCAGCATTTT. It codes for CATRTGTASNQPQHF.

Notes on this clone: Germline is not matched at one junction end, which may reflect a read error. The rearrangement links TRBV7-9 to TRBJ1-4; D may be TRBD1 (5 bases). This CDR3 is built from 15 residues. CDR1 is SEHNR and CDR2 is FQNEAQ in the germline V gene (reference sequence). The CDR3 sequence is CSSSFVTGGGEKLFF. The CDR3 bases are TGTTCCAGCAGCTTCGTTACGGGCGGGGGTGAAAAACTGTTTTTT.

The CDR3 nucleotides read TGCGCCAGCAGCCAAGGGGGGACAGGGCTTAACTATGGCTACACCTTC. Translation gives CASSQGGTGLNYGYTF. The gene calls are TRBV4-1 and TRBJ1-2; the match to TRBD1 covers 9 bases. The V and J ends lost 1 base and 1 base, in that order; junction bases with no gene match: 4. Germline V lookup: CDR1 MGHRA, CDR2 YSYEKL. CDR3 length: 16 amino acids.

The chain joins TRBV18 to TRBJ2-1; 8 positions match TRBD1. After removal of 3 bases from V and 6 bases from J, the junction contained 7 bases not matched to a gene. The CDR3 extends over 15 amino acids. Per germline, CDR1 KGHSH and CDR2 LQKENI. The CDR3 spells CASSPETGVRNEQFF. As DNA, the CDR3 is TGTGCCAGCTCACCGGAGACAGGGGTTCGCAATGAGCAGTTCTTC.